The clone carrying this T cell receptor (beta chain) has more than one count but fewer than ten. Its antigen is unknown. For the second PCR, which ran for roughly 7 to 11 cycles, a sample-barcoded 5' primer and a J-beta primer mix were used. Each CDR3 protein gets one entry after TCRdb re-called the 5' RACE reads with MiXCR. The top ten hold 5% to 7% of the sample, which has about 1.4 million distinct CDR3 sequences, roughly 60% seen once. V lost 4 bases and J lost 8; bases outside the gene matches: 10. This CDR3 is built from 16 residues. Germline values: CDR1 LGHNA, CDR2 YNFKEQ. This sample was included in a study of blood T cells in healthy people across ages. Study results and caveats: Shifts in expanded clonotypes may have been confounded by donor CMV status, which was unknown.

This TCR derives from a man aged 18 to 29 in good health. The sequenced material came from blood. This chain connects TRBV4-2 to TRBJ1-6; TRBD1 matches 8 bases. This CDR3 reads CASSPRDRSSHSPLHF. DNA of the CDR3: TGTGCCAGCAGCCCTCGGGACAGGTCATCTCATTCACCCCTCCACTTT.